One and the same sample provided the 19 T cell receptor beta chains below, sequenced in a study of shared clonotypes between healthy human individuals. Assay used: immunoSEQ multiplex PCR; TCRdb lists only in-frame clones, some missing. Among about 2.1 million clones, 93% were seen once, and the ten largest hold approximately 1.7%. Terminally differentiated effector memory CD45RA+ cells were excluded from the naive CD8 cells, which were CD45RO-negative and positively selected for CCR7. Source material: naive CD8+ T cells from PBMCs. The receptors derive from a man in his late teens or twenties in good health. Some clones in this sample may be carry-over from other donors' samples.

The chain is built from TRBV19 and TRBJ2-1, with D tentatively TRBD1 (8 bases). From germline, CDR1 is LNHDA and CDR2 SQIVND (reference sequence). The CDR3 covers 15 residues. V was pared by 4 bases and J by 3 bases, with 13 bases between. The CDR3 DNA reads TGTGCCAGTAGTAAGGACAGGGAGGGCTACAATGAGCAGTTCTTC. Translated: CASSKDREGYNEQFF.

The V and J genes are TRBV11-2 and TRBJ2-7, with 7 bases lining up with TRBD2. CDR1 and CDR2 (germline): SGHAT, FQNNGV. Germline trimming cut 5 bases from V and 2 bases from J; bases unmatched to any gene: 6. The CDR3 is 14 amino acids. CDR3 amino acids: CASSIGLGAYEQYF. CDR3 DNA sequence: TGTGCCAGCAGCATAGGACTAGGAGCCTACGAGCAGTACTTC.

This clone was counted only a few times. This chain connects TRBV4-2 to TRBJ2-7, with TRBD2 matching 7 bases. Germline assignment: CDR1 LGHNA and CDR2 YNFKEQ. V was pared by 0 bases and J by 5 bases, with 4 bases of the junction left unmatched. This CDR3 contains 14 residues. The CDR3 DNA reads as TGTGCCAGCAGCCAAGATAGGACTAGTGACGAGCAGTACTTC. Translation: CASSQDRTSDEQYF.

This clone was counted once. V usage is TRBV10-3 and J usage is TRBJ2-7; D is possibly TRBD1 (6 bases). This CDR3 contains 15 residues. Germline V gene lookup returns CDR1 ENHRY and CDR2 SYGVKD. Trimming cost V 4 bases and J 3 bases, with 16 bases left between them. CDR3 sequence: CAISGTRQENYEQYF. The CDR3 bases are TGTGCCATCAGTGGTACAAGACAGGAGAACTACGAGCAGTACTTC.

The CDR3 loop is CASSLDPRLEEETQYF. CDR3 bases: TGTGCCAGCAGCTTAGACCCGAGACTAGAGGAGGAGACCCAGTACTTC. J is TRBJ2-5 and V is TRBV11-2; tentatively, D is TRBD2 (6 bases). Looked up from germline, CDR1 is SGHAT and CDR2 is FQNNGV. Trimming shortened V by 0 bases and J by 5 bases, and 16 bases separated the two germline ends. The CDR3 consists of 16 residues.

Points on this clone: The same CDR3 can be traced to other DNA sequences in this sample. The chain links TRBV11-3 to TRBJ2-1; the D is unclear. Germline V gives CDR1 SGHNT, CDR2 YENEEA. The V end was cut by 3 bases, the J end by 5 bases, with 8 bases between. The CDR3 spans 13 residues. The CDR3 is CASSFRLDNEQFF. The DNA of the CDR3 is TGTGCCAGCAGCTTCCGACTTGACAATGAGCAGTTCTTC.

The chain is built from TRBV7-8 and TRBJ2-7, with 8 bases lining up with TRBD2. J lost 7 bases, V lost 2 bases, and 7 bases had no gene match. Germline V gene lookup returns CDR1 SGHVS and CDR2 FQNEAQ. This CDR3 region has 14 residues. In DNA, the CDR3 is TGTGCCAGCAGCTTAAAAGCGGGAGACAGGGAGCAGTACTTC. Translating it yields CASSLKAGDREQYF.

The V and J genes are TRBV10-2 and TRBJ2-7, with TRBD2 identical over 7 bases. J was trimmed by 3 bases and V by 5 bases; bases with no gene match: 4. The CDR3 consists of 13 residues. Germline V gene data show CDR1 as WSHSY and CDR2 as SAAADI. Here the CDR3 DNA reads TGCGCCAGCAGTACTCGGGACTACTACGAGCAGTACTTC. This sequence encodes CASSTRDYYEQYF.

The chain recombines TRBV28 with TRBJ2-7; D uncertain. V lost 2 bases and J lost 0, with 11 bases in between. The length of the CDR3 is 15 residues. Germline V gene sequence: CDR1 MDHEN, CDR2 SYDVKM. DNA for the CDR3: TGTGCCAGCAGTTTAACTGGCCGCTACTCCTACGAGCAGTACTTC. It encodes CASSLTGRYSYEQYF.

V and J are TRBV4-1 and TRBJ2-7; D tentatively reads TRBD1 or TRBD2 (5 bases each). V was pared by 4 bases and J by 1 base, with 11 bases between. This CDR3 contains 14 residues. Germline V lookup: CDR1 MGHRA, CDR2 YSYEKL. CDR3 coding DNA: TGCGCCAGCAGCCCTCAGGGACGGTCCTACGAGCAGTACTTC. Amino acids: CASSPQGRSYEQYF.

With regard to this clone: This sample also contains other DNA sequences that code for the same CDR3. This chain links TRBV28 with TRBJ2-7; a weak D match, TRBD2 (6 bases). From germline, CDR1 is MDHEN and CDR2 SYDVKM. This CDR3 has 12 residues. V lost 5 bases and J 2 bases, leaving 7 bases between the germline ends. This CDR3 is CASSGGPYEQYF. As DNA, the CDR3 is TGTGCCAGCAGTGGAGGGCCCTACGAGCAGTACTTC.

This chain connects TRBV6-1 to TRBJ2-2; 9 positions match TRBD2. The CDR3 covers 19 residues. V lost 2 bases, J lost 3 bases, and 13 bases stayed unmatched. CDR1 is MNHNS and CDR2 is SASEGT in the germline V gene. The CDR3 reads CASSERVAGVWGDTGELFF. CDR3 DNA sequence: TGTGCCAGCAGTGAAAGGGTAGCGGGAGTGTGGGGGGACACCGGGGAGCTGTTTTTT.

The V and J genes are TRBV19 and TRBJ2-1; D is unclear. In germline, CDR1 is LNHDA, CDR2 SQIVND (reference sequence). The CDR3 length is 14 residues. Trimming stripped 4 bases from V and 5 bases from J, with 12 bases between. CDR3 in DNA: TGTGCCAGTAGTAAAATTAGCACCGACAATGAGCAGTTCTTC. It specifies CASSKISTDNEQFF.

The chain employs TRBV5-1 and TRBJ2-1; D perhaps matches TRBD2 (6 bases). V lost 3 bases and J 7 bases, leaving 20 bases between the germline ends. The CDR3 extends over 16 amino acids. The germline CDR1 and CDR2 sequences are SGHRS and YFSETQ. The CDR3: CASSSPHVGGANEQFF. The CDR3 DNA reads TGCGCCAGCAGCTCCCCCCACGTGGGGGGTGCGAATGAGCAGTTCTTC.

This rearrangement joins TRBV5-1 to TRBJ1-1, with a possible D match to TRBD1 (5 bases). V dropped 5 bases and J dropped 5 bases, with 16 bases sitting between them. Germline V gene data show CDR1 as SGHRS and CDR2 as YFSETQ. This CDR3 is 14 amino acids long. The CDR3: CASSTSTGGTEAFF. As DNA, the CDR3 is TGCGCCAGCAGTACATCCACCGGGGGGACTGAAGCTTTCTTT.

V is TRBV27 and J is TRBJ2-2; D not resolved. V gave up 2 bases and J gave up 0 bases, with 7 bases separating them. CDR1 and CDR2 from the germline V gene are MNHEY and SMNVEV (reference sequence). The CDR3 has 15 amino acids. The CDR3 DNA follows: TGTGCCAGCAGTTTAATAACAGCGAACACCGGGGAGCTGTTTTTT. As protein: CASSLITANTGELFF.

Comments on this clone: Its ends do not fully match the called genes, so a read error is possible. This chain connects TRBV27 to TRBJ1-5; D call uncertain. From germline, CDR1 is MNHEY and CDR2 SMNVEV (reference sequence). This CDR3 contains 13 residues. The CDR3 nucleotides are TGTGCCAGCAGTCCATACAGCAGTCAGCCCCAGCATTTT. Translation gives CASSPYSSQPQHF.

Remarks on this clone: Other DNA sequences from this sample encode an identical CDR3 as well. V usage is TRBV27 and J usage is TRBJ1-3, with a weak D call TRBD1 (5 bases). The V and J ends lost 2 bases and 0 bases respectively, with 5 bases between them. The germline V gene encodes CDR1 MNHEY and CDR2 SMNVEV (reference sequence). The CDR3 is 14 amino acids. CDR3 sequence reads: CASSLGGSGNTIYF. The CDR3 nucleotides read TGTGCCAGCAGTTTAGGGGGCTCTGGAAACACCATATATTTT.

The rearrangement uses TRBV4-3 and TRBJ2-1; TRBD2 matches 10 bases. The CDR3 contains 15 residues. The germline CDR1 and CDR2 sequences are LGHNA and YSLEER. V lost 4 bases to trimming and J lost 4 bases; unmatched junction nucleotides: 4. This CDR3 reads CASSRRAGGYNEQFF. The CDR3 DNA reads as TGCGCCAGCAGCCGTAGAGCGGGAGGGTACAATGAGCAGTTCTTC.